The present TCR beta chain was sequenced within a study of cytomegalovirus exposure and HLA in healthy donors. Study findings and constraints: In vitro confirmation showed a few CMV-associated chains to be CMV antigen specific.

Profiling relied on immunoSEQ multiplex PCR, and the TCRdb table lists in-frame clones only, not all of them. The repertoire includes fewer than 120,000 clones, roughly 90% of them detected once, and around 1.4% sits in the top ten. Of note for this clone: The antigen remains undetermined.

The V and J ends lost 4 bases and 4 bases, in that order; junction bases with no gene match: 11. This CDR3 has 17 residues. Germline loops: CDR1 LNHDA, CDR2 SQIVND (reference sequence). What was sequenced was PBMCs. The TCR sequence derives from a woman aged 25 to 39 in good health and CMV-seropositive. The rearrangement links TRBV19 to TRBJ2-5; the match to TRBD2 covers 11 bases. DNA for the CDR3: TGTGCCAGTAGTACAGTAGGACTAGCGGGCCGCCGAGAGACCCAGTACTTC. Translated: CASSTVGLAGRRETQYF.